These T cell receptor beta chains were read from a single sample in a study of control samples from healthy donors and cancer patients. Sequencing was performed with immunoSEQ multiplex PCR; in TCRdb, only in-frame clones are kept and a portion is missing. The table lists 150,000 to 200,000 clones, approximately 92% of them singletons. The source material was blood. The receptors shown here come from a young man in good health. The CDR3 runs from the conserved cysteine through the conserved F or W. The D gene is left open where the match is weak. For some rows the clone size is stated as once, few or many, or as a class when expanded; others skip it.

cdr3_aa: CASSQLGTGGSPLHF; cdr3_nt: TGTGCCAGCAGCCAACTGGGGACAGGAGGATCACCCCTCCACTTT; clone_size: -; j_call: TRBJ1-6; v_call: TRBV3-1/TRBV3-2; d_call: TRBD1
cdr3_aa: CASSSRANHEQFF; cdr3_nt: TGTGCCAGCAGCTCTAGGGCCAACCATGAGCAGTTCTTC; clone_size: few; j_call: TRBJ2-1; v_call: TRBV5-6; d_call: -
cdr3_aa: CSAEVGNTIYF; cdr3_nt: TGCAGTGCGGAGGTTGGGAACACCATATATTTT; clone_size: -; j_call: TRBJ1-3; v_call: TRBV20-1; d_call: -
cdr3_aa: CASSARDRATDTQYF; cdr3_nt: TGTGCCAGCAGTGCCCGGGACAGGGCCACAGATACGCAGTATTTT; clone_size: -; j_call: TRBJ2-3; v_call: TRBV2; d_call: TRBD1
cdr3_aa: CASSISGRQNQPQHF; cdr3_nt: TGTGCCAGCAGCATCTCAGGAAGGCAGAATCAGCCCCAGCATTTT; clone_size: -; j_call: TRBJ1-5; v_call: TRBV6-5; d_call: -
cdr3_aa: CASSPTTGRQPQHF; cdr3_nt: TGTGCCAGCAGTCCCACGACAGGGCGTCAGCCCCAGCATTTT; clone_size: -; j_call: TRBJ1-5; v_call: TRBV27; d_call: TRBD1
cdr3_aa: CASSVQDDQETQYF; cdr3_nt: TGTGCCAGCAGCGTACAGGATGACCAAGAGACCCAGTACTTC; clone_size: -; j_call: TRBJ2-5; v_call: TRBV9; d_call: -
cdr3_aa: CASSSPGIYGYTF; cdr3_nt: TGCGCCAGCAGCTCCCCGGGGATCTATGGCTACACCTTC; clone_size: -; j_call: TRBJ1-2; v_call: TRBV5-1; d_call: -
cdr3_aa: CASSRQDRGPTYEQYF; cdr3_nt: TGCGCCAGCAGCCGTCAGGACAGGGGGCCAACCTACGAGCAGTACTTC; clone_size: -; j_call: TRBJ2-7; v_call: TRBV5-1; d_call: TRBD1
cdr3_aa: CASSYGGKTTDTQYF; cdr3_nt: TGTGCCAGCAGTTACGGGGGTAAGACCACAGATACGCAGTATTTT; clone_size: -; j_call: TRBJ2-3; v_call: TRBV6-5; d_call: -
cdr3_aa: CASSQVSVGQANSPLHF; cdr3_nt: TGCGCCAGCAGCCAAGTCAGTGTAGGACAGGCGAATTCACCCCTCCACTTT; clone_size: -; j_call: TRBJ1-6; v_call: TRBV4-1; d_call: TRBD1
cdr3_aa: CASSYGQENEKLFF; cdr3_nt: TGTGCCAGCAGTTACGGTCAGGAGAATGAAAAACTGTTTTTT; clone_size: -; j_call: TRBJ1-4; v_call: TRBV6-6; d_call: -
cdr3_aa: CASSLAIGAAGMLWGSGNTIYF; cdr3_nt: TGTGCCAGCAGCTTAGCAATTGGGGCAGCGGGTATGCTCTGGGGCTCTGGAAACACCATATATTTT; clone_size: -; j_call: TRBJ1-3; v_call: TRBV7-8; d_call: -
cdr3_aa: CASSPKAGGPWETQYF; cdr3_nt: TGTGCCAGCAGTCCTAAAGCGGGGGGGCCATGGGAGACCCAGTACTTC; clone_size: once; j_call: TRBJ2-5; v_call: TRBV9; d_call: TRBD2
cdr3_aa: CASSLGAGGTGELFF; cdr3_nt: TGTGCCAGCAGCTTGGGAGCGGGGGGCACCGGGGAGCTGTTTTTT; clone_size: -; j_call: TRBJ2-2; v_call: TRBV5-4; d_call: TRBD2
cdr3_aa: CASSPDGTGWTGELFF; cdr3_nt: TGTGCCAGTAGTCCAGACGGGACAGGTTGGACCGGGGAGCTGTTTTTT; clone_size: -; j_call: TRBJ2-2; v_call: TRBV19; d_call: TRBD1
cdr3_aa: CAWSWKSGGGTDTQYF; cdr3_nt: TGTGCCTGGAGTTGGAAGAGCGGGGGGGGAACAGATACGCAGTATTTT; clone_size: -; j_call: TRBJ2-3; v_call: TRBV30; d_call: TRBD2
cdr3_aa: CASSSGQGGQYF; cdr3_nt: TGCGCCAGCAGCTCCGGACAGGGCGGGCAGTACTTC; clone_size: -; j_call: TRBJ2-7; v_call: TRBV5-1; d_call: TRBD1
cdr3_aa: CIFRALYGYTF; cdr3_nt: TGCATCTTTAGGGCCTTATATGGCTACACCTTC; clone_size: -; j_call: TRBJ1-2; v_call: TRBV20-1; d_call: -
cdr3_aa: CASSLGTVYEQYF; cdr3_nt: TGTGCCAGCTCACTCGGGACAGTATACGAGCAGTACTTC; clone_size: -; j_call: TRBJ2-7; v_call: TRBV18; d_call: TRBD1
cdr3_aa: CASSPRTSGGWSYNEQFF; cdr3_nt: TGCGCCAGCAGCCCCCGGACTAGCGGGGGATGGTCCTACAATGAGCAGTTCTTC; clone_size: once; j_call: TRBJ2-1; v_call: TRBV4-1; d_call: TRBD2
cdr3_aa: CASSLRAGAMNTEAFF; cdr3_nt: TGCGCCAGCAGCTTGCGGGCAGGAGCCATGAACACTGAAGCTTTCTTT; clone_size: -; j_call: TRBJ1-1; v_call: TRBV5-1; d_call: -
cdr3_aa: CAWSRRAGAYGYTF; cdr3_nt: TGTGCCTGGAGTAGGAGGGCTGGGGCGTATGGCTACACCTTC; clone_size: -; j_call: TRBJ1-2; v_call: TRBV30; d_call: -
cdr3_aa: CAWRPQGARVEKLFF; cdr3_nt: TGTGCCTGGAGGCCCCAGGGGGCGCGAGTTGAAAAACTGTTTTTT; clone_size: -; j_call: TRBJ1-4; v_call: TRBV30; d_call: TRBD1
cdr3_aa: CASSQDGLMNTEAFF; cdr3_nt: TGTGCCAGCAGCCAAGATGGGCTCATGAACACTGAAGCTTTCTTT; clone_size: -; j_call: TRBJ1-1; v_call: TRBV3-1/TRBV3-2; d_call: -
cdr3_aa: CASSRGLKETQYF; cdr3_nt: TGCGCCAGCAGCCGGGGACTGAAAGAGACCCAGTACTTC; clone_size: -; j_call: TRBJ2-5; v_call: TRBV10-2; d_call: -
cdr3_aa: CAISVYNEQFF; cdr3_nt: TGTGCCATCAGTGTGTACAATGAGCAGTTCTTC; clone_size: -; j_call: TRBJ2-1; v_call: TRBV10-3; d_call: -
cdr3_aa: CASSHPGLTDTQYF; cdr3_nt: TGCGCCAGCAGCCATCCGGGGTTGACAGATACGCAGTATTTT; clone_size: -; j_call: TRBJ2-3; v_call: TRBV4-1; d_call: -
cdr3_aa: CASSELTVHTYEQYF; cdr3_nt: TGTGCCAGCAGTGAATTGACGGTTCATACCTACGAGCAGTACTTC; clone_size: -; j_call: TRBJ2-7; v_call: TRBV25-1; d_call: -
cdr3_aa: CASSLQGTEAFF; cdr3_nt: TGTGCCAGCAGTCTCCAGGGGACTGAAGCTTTCTTT; clone_size: -; j_call: TRBJ1-1; v_call: TRBV28; d_call: -
cdr3_aa: CASSLSFSTTGTYTEAFF; cdr3_nt: TGTGCCAGCAGCTTAAGCTTCTCAACGACAGGGACCTACACTGAAGCTTTCTTT; clone_size: -; j_call: TRBJ1-1; v_call: TRBV5-5; d_call: TRBD1
cdr3_aa: CATSDARDSYSNQPQHF; cdr3_nt: TGTGCCACCAGTGACGCCCGTGACAGTTATAGCAATCAGCCCCAGCATTTT; clone_size: -; j_call: TRBJ1-5; v_call: TRBV24-1; d_call: -
cdr3_aa: CASSEWGNQPQHF; cdr3_nt: TGTGCCAGCAGTGAATGGGGAAATCAGCCCCAGCATTTT; clone_size: -; j_call: TRBJ1-5; v_call: TRBV6-1; d_call: -
cdr3_aa: CASSVGTSGTGELFF; cdr3_nt: TGTGCCAGCAGTGTAGGGACTAGCGGCACCGGGGAGCTGTTTTTT; clone_size: -; j_call: TRBJ2-2; v_call: TRBV2; d_call: TRBD2
cdr3_aa: CSVIAGGGTDTQYF; cdr3_nt: TGCAGCGTCATAGCGGGGGGCGGCACAGATACGCAGTATTTT; clone_size: -; j_call: TRBJ2-3; v_call: TRBV29-1; d_call: TRBD2
cdr3_aa: CASSLTGTSNEKLFF; cdr3_nt: TGTGCCAGCAGCTTAACAGGGACCAGTAATGAAAAACTGTTTTTT; clone_size: -; j_call: TRBJ1-4; v_call: TRBV13; d_call: -
cdr3_aa: CASSQDRGISSYNEQFF; cdr3_nt: TGTGCCAGCAGCCAAGATCGAGGGATAAGCTCCTACAATGAGCAGTTCTTC; clone_size: -; j_call: TRBJ2-1; v_call: TRBV3-1/TRBV3-2; d_call: -
cdr3_aa: CASSPGRGGNTIYF; cdr3_nt: TGTGCCAGTAGCCCCGGTAGGGGCGGAAACACCATATATTTT; clone_size: -; j_call: TRBJ1-3; v_call: TRBV19; d_call: -
cdr3_aa: CASSLLTATVYEQYF; cdr3_nt: TGTGCCAGCAGCTTACTTACAGCGACCGTCTACGAGCAGTACTTC; clone_size: -; j_call: TRBJ2-7; v_call: TRBV7-8; d_call: -
cdr3_aa: CASSLEWGQETQYF; cdr3_nt: TGTGCCAGCAGCTTAGAATGGGGGCAAGAGACCCAGTACTTC; clone_size: -; j_call: TRBJ2-5; v_call: TRBV7-2; d_call: -
cdr3_aa: CASSLGTSATDTQYF; cdr3_nt: TGCGCCAGCAGCTTAGGGACTAGCGCGACAGATACGCAGTATTTT; clone_size: once; j_call: TRBJ2-3; v_call: TRBV5-1; d_call: TRBD2
cdr3_aa: CASTPGQGAYEQYF; cdr3_nt: TGTGCCAGTACCCCGGGACAGGGGGCATACGAGCAGTACTTC; clone_size: -; j_call: TRBJ2-7; v_call: TRBV19; d_call: TRBD1
cdr3_aa: CASSLWSVDEQYF; cdr3_nt: TGTGCCAGCAGCTTGTGGTCCGTCGACGAGCAGTACTTC; clone_size: -; j_call: TRBJ2-7; v_call: TRBV5-4; d_call: -
cdr3_aa: CAWSVAGLPYGYTF; cdr3_nt: TGTGCCTGGAGTGTGGCAGGGCTGCCGTATGGCTACACCTTC; clone_size: -; j_call: TRBJ1-2; v_call: TRBV30; d_call: -
cdr3_aa: CASSRTGTGDYEQYF; cdr3_nt: TGTGCCAGCAGTCGCACCGGGACAGGGGACTACGAGCAGTACTTC; clone_size: -; j_call: TRBJ2-7; v_call: TRBV6-5; d_call: TRBD1
cdr3_aa: CATSRGQGQGYNEQFF; cdr3_nt: TGTGCCACCAGCAGAGGGCAAGGACAGGGGTACAATGAGCAGTTCTTC; clone_size: -; j_call: TRBJ2-1; v_call: TRBV15; d_call: TRBD1
cdr3_aa: CASTLAWAGNQPQHF; cdr3_nt: TGTGCCAGTACCCTCGCGTGGGCGGGCAATCAGCCCCAGCATTTT; clone_size: -; j_call: TRBJ1-5; v_call: TRBV19; d_call: -
cdr3_aa: CASSRGNGYTF; cdr3_nt: TGTGCCAGCAGTAGGGGGAATGGCTACACCTTC; clone_size: -; j_call: TRBJ1-2; v_call: TRBV28; d_call: -
cdr3_aa: CASGLGFPSYEQYF; cdr3_nt: TGTGCTAGTGGTTTGGGATTCCCCTCCTACGAGCAGTACTTC; clone_size: -; j_call: TRBJ2-7; v_call: TRBV12-5; d_call: -
cdr3_aa: CSVAGDRDTGELFF; cdr3_nt: TGCAGCGTAGCCGGGGACAGGGACACCGGGGAGCTGTTTTTT; clone_size: -; j_call: TRBJ2-2; v_call: TRBV29-1; d_call: TRBD1
cdr3_aa: CASSPVLTGGLAKNIQYF; cdr3_nt: TGTGCCAGCAGCCCCGTGCTAACAGGGGGCCTAGCCAAAAACATTCAGTACTTC; clone_size: -; j_call: TRBJ2-4; v_call: TRBV27; d_call: TRBD1
cdr3_aa: CASSFGSGELFF; cdr3_nt: TGTGCCAGCAGCTTCGGTTCCGGGGAGCTGTTTTTT; clone_size: -; j_call: TRBJ2-2; v_call: TRBV5-6; d_call: -
cdr3_aa: CASSQVVTNTIYF; cdr3_nt: TGTGCCAGCAGCCAAGTGGTGACTAACACCATATATTTT; clone_size: -; j_call: TRBJ1-3; v_call: TRBV4-2; d_call: -
cdr3_aa: CATSRERAGATSGGLAKNIQYF; cdr3_nt: TGTGCCACCAGCAGAGAGAGGGCAGGGGCTACATCGGGGGGTCTAGCCAAAAACATTCAGTACTTC; clone_size: few; j_call: TRBJ2-4; v_call: TRBV15; d_call: -
cdr3_aa: CASRTLGQTSGWGGYTF; cdr3_nt: TGTGCCAGTAGAACCCTGGGACAGACGTCGGGTTGGGGCGGCTACACCTTC; clone_size: -; j_call: TRBJ1-2; v_call: TRBV19; d_call: TRBD1
cdr3_aa: CASSLRVVAGELFF; cdr3_nt: TGTGCCAGCAGCTTAAGGGTGGTGGCCGGGGAGCTGTTTTTT; clone_size: -; j_call: TRBJ2-2; v_call: TRBV7-8; d_call: -